The source of this T cell receptor (beta chain) is a study of molecular identifiers for immune sequencing clone quantification. The CDR3 sequence is 17 residues long. V shed 2 bases and J 2 bases; nucleotides not matched to a gene: 9. CDR1 is LGHNA and CDR2 is YNFKEQ in the germline V gene. TCRdb itself ran the PCR reads through MiXCR, one entry per CDR3 protein. The sample records about 320,000 distinct CDR3 sequences, 20% to 25% being singletons. In this sample, this clonotype turned up many times. The chain links TRBV4-2 to TRBJ2-3, with 8 bases identical to TRBD2. The source of this sequence is a human donor in good health. Some libraries in this study had Jurkat cell RNA spiked in. The specimen was naive CD8+ T cells from blood, with Jurkat cell RNA spiked in. Stated subset: FACS-sorted CD8+CD4-CCR7+CD45RA+ naive T cells. CDR3 DNA: TGTGCCAGCAGCCAAACTAGCGGTCGAGCGACCACAGATACGCAGTATTTT. Its translation: CASSQTSGRATTDTQYF.